The 15 T cell receptor beta chains given below trace back to one sample, sequenced in a study of T cell repertoires in cytomegalovirus infection. TCRdb called the reads again in MiXCR, with one record for every CDR3 protein. The table shows hundreds of thousands of distinct CDR3 sequences, with about 24% occurring only once. The sequencing input was CD8+ T cells from PBMCs. The origin of the receptors is a human donor in good health (CMV status not recorded). Some clones in this sample may be carry-over from other donors' samples.

Points on this clonotype: This may be a read error: a much more frequent sequence differs by one nucleotide. V and J are TRBV28 and TRBJ2-7; 7 nucleotides align to TRBD1. There are 17 residues in the CDR3. V shed 5 bases, J shed 2 bases, and the junction held 15 bases outside the gene matches. Germline CDR1 and CDR2: MDHEN and SYDVKM. The CDR3 region has the DNA TGTGCCAGCAGTCCCATTGCTACAGGGGTACTGACCTACGAGCAGTACGTC. Amino acid sequence: CASSPIATGVLTYEQYV.

This clonotype was picked up one time. The genes are TRBV3-1 and TRBJ2-7; TRBD1 might be the D (6 bases). Germline V CDR1 and CDR2: LGHDT, YNNKEL (reference sequence). Trimming removed 0 bases at V and 7 bases at J, with 16 bases between. The CDR3 length is 15 residues. CDR3 region: CASSQENRVSGEQYF. CDR3 nucleotides: TGTGCCAGCAGCCAAGAGAACAGGGTATCGGGAGAGCAGTACTTC.

In this sample, this clonotype turned up a few times. The V call is TRBV11-1, the J call TRBJ1-1, with 10 bases identical to TRBD1. The CDR3 is 17 amino acids. Germline loops: CDR1 SGHAT, CDR2 FQDESV (reference sequence). The ends lost 3 bases at V and 0 bases at J; junction bases unmatched: 7. The CDR3 region has the DNA TGTGCCAGCAGCTTGTCTTGGACAGGGGGTATGAACACTGAAGCTTTCTTT. Amino acid sequence: CASSLSWTGGMNTEAFF. Full variable domain (remainder filled in from reference TRBV11-1 and TRBJ1-1): EAEVAQSPRYKITEKSQAVAFWCDPISGHATLYWYRQILGQGPELLVQFQDESVVDDSQLPKDRFSAERLKGVDSTLKIQPAELGDSAMYLCASSLSWTGGMNTEAFFGQGTRLTVV.

The gene calls are TRBV11-2 and TRBJ1-2, with TRBD1 matching over 7 bases. The V gene's germline CDR1 is SGHAT and CDR2 FQNNGV. V lost 6 bases, J lost 4 bases, and 8 bases stayed unmatched. The CDR3 has 14 amino acids. In nucleotides, the CDR3 is TGTGCCAGCAGTCTGGGACAGACCCTCTATGGCTACACCTTC. This encodes CASSLGQTLYGYTF.

This clonotype was detected only a few times. This chain uses TRBV28 with TRBJ2-5; D may match TRBD1 or TRBD2 (5 bases each). This CDR3 has 16 amino acids. Trimming shortened V by 8 bases and J by 5 bases, and 24 bases separated the two germline ends. Germline V gene sequence: CDR1 MDHEN, CDR2 SYDVKM. The CDR3 nucleotides read TGTGCCAGCCACCACGCCCAACCGGGACCAAGGGAGACCCAGTACTTC. Amino acid sequence: CASHHAQPGPRETQYF.

The chain links TRBV4-1 to TRBJ1-2; D is unclear. Germline CDR1 and CDR2: MGHRA and YSYEKL. There are 14 residues in the CDR3. V was trimmed by 4 bases and J by 3 bases, leaving 12 bases between them. The DNA for the CDR3 is TGCGCCAGCAGCCTATATACAGCGGACTATGGCTACACCTTC. It specifies CASSLYTADYGYTF.

The chain joins TRBV14 to TRBJ2-7; TRBD1 might be the D (6 bases). The CDR3 length is 14 residues. CDR1 is SGHDN and CDR2 is FVKESK in the germline V gene. Between the trimmed V and J ends, which lost 4 bases and 5 bases, there was a span of 15 bases. Here the CDR3 DNA reads TGTGCCAGCAGCCCATTACAGGGAGAGCACGAGCAGTACGTC. It encodes CASSPLQGEHEQYV.

This clonotype was seen more than once but under ten times. This chain connects TRBV10-1 to TRBJ1-1, with 7 bases identical to TRBD1. The germline V gene encodes CDR1 WNHNN and CDR2 SYGVQD (reference sequence). Trimming cost V 5 bases and J 3 bases; bases outside gene matches: 9. This CDR3 has 15 residues. CDR3: CASSWARDSYTEAFF. CDR3 coding DNA: TGCGCCAGCAGTTGGGCACGGGACAGCTACACTGAAGCTTTCTTT.

The chain couples TRBV20-1 to TRBJ1-2, with a tentative D call TRBD1 (5 bases). The CDR3 runs to 16 residues. Germline V gene lookup returns CDR1 DFQATT and CDR2 SNEGSKA (reference sequence). V lost 1 base and J 1 base, leaving 16 bases between the germline ends. CDR3 region: CSARVLGQDLNYGYTF. Written as DNA, the CDR3 is TGCAGTGCTAGAGTGTTGGGGCAGGACCTTAACTATGGCTACACCTTC.

Of note for this clonotype: This may be a read error, as it is one base from a much larger clone. The rearrangement links TRBV6-6 to TRBJ1-1; D gene ambiguous. The CDR3 spans 15 residues. CDR1 is MNHNY, CDR2 SVGAGI, per germline (reference sequence). The DNA of the CDR3 is TGTGCCAACAGTTACTCCTTCGGTTTGAACACTGAAGCTTTCTTT. Translating gives CANSYSFGLNTEAFF.

This clonotype came up many times. The V and J genes are TRBV7-2 and TRBJ1-5; no clear D. The germline V and J ends were trimmed by 2 bases and 4 bases, with 9 bases remaining between them. CDR3 length: 14 amino acids. From germline, CDR1 is SGHTA and CDR2 FQGNSA. CDR3 sequence (DNA): TGTGCCAGCAGCTTACCGGGTATTAATCAGCCCCAGCATTTT. Protein product: CASSLPGINQPQHF.

The sample holds many counts of this clonotype. The chain employs TRBV7-2 and TRBJ2-1; weak D call: TRBD1 (5 bases). The germline CDR1 and CDR2 sequences are SGHTA and FQGNSA. Trimming took 5 bases from V and 0 from J, leaving 17 bases between them. The CDR3 is made up of 17 amino acids. The CDR3 sequence is CASSPLGAPYSYNEQFF. CDR3 bases: TGTGCCAGCAGCCCCCTAGGGGCACCTTACTCCTACAATGAGCAGTTCTTC. Complete variable domain (other parts from reference TRBV7-2 and TRBJ2-1): GAGVSQSPSNKVTEKGKDVELRCDPISGHTALYWYRQSLGQGLEFLIYFQGNSAPDKSGLPSDRFSAERTGGSVSTLTIQRTQQEDSAVYLCASSPLGAPYSYNEQFFGPGTRLTVL.

This clonotype was counted ten times or more. The V gene is TRBV6-1, the J gene TRBJ2-2; the D gene could be TRBD1 or TRBD2 (6 bases each). The CDR3 spans 14 residues. Between the trimmed V and J ends, which lost 6 bases and 9 bases, there was a span of 17 bases. CDR1 and CDR2 from the germline V gene are MNHNS and SASEGT. CDR3 sequence (DNA): TGTGCCAGCAGCCCGGACGGGGGCGGGCGGGAGCTGTTTTTT. Encoded protein: CASSPDGGGRELFF.

This chain uses TRBV29-1 with TRBJ1-4, with 7 bases identical to TRBD1. Germline V gives CDR1 SQVTM, CDR2 ANQGSEA. This CDR3 contains 13 residues. Trimming cost V 1 base and J 4 bases; bases outside gene matches: 0. The CDR3 loop reads CSVEGDSNEKLFF. In nucleotides, the CDR3 is TGCAGCGTTGAAGGGGACAGTAATGAAAAACTGTTTTTT.

This chain uses TRBV11-2 with TRBJ2-4; maybe TRBD1 (6 bases). Germline V gives CDR1 SGHAT, CDR2 FQNNGV. The V and J ends lost 5 bases and 0 bases respectively, with 14 bases between them. The CDR3 is 16 amino acids. DNA of the CDR3: TGTGCCAGCAGCCCCCGGACAGAAATAGCCAAAAACATTCAGTACTTC. Encoded protein: CASSPRTEIAKNIQYF.